These T cell receptor beta chains were read from a single sample in a study of early T cells in non-severe SARS-CoV-2 infection. Each CDR3 protein is one row after TCRdb ran MiXCR on the 5' RACE reads. This sample has tens of thousands of distinct CDR3 sequences, with roughly 14% found just once. What was sequenced was whole blood. These receptors all come from an adult who was a healthcare worker with PCR-confirmed SARS-CoV-2 infection or an uninfected control (not recorded which). Both conserved end residues are part of each CDR3. A D gene is named only where the DNA matches it firmly. Clone size is not always given. Where it is, it says once, few, many or a class for expanded clones.

CDR3: CASSSSASTVNEQFF
DNA: TGTGCCAGCAGCTCGTCCGCATCTACCGTCAATGAGCAGTTCTTC
D: -
V: TRBV11-3
J: TRBJ2-1
size: -

CDR3: CASSSDPQGALTGELFF
DNA: TGTGCCAGCAGCTCCGACCCCCAAGGGGCGCTCACCGGGGAGCTGTTTTTT
D: -
V: TRBV7-3
J: TRBJ2-2
size: -

CDR3: CASSERPIGNQPQHF
DNA: TGTGCCAGCAGTGAGAGGCCCATCGGCAATCAGCCCCAGCATTTT
D: -
V: TRBV6-1
J: TRBJ1-5
size: many

CDR3: CASSLRAGVVNQPQHF
DNA: TGTGCCAGCAGTTTAAGGGCAGGGGTGGTAAATCAGCCCCAGCATTTT
D: -
V: TRBV27
J: TRBJ1-5
size: few

CDR3: CATTLSATNEKLFF
DNA: TGTGCCACCACCCTTTCGGCAACTAATGAAAAACTGTTTTTT
D: -
V: TRBV7-9
J: TRBJ1-4
size: few

CDR3: CASSRIRGGLNTEAFF
DNA: TGTGCCAGCAGTCGGATCAGGGGCGGGCTGAACACTGAAGCTTTCTTT
D: -
V: TRBV6-6
J: TRBJ1-1
size: -

CDR3: CASSLWVWQEQNTGELFF
DNA: TGTGCCAGCAGTTTATGGGTCTGGCAGGAGCAAAACACCGGGGAGCTGTTTTTT
D: -
V: TRBV12-3/TRBV12-4
J: TRBJ2-2
size: -

CDR3: CASSETSGGAMADTQYF
DNA: TGTGCCAGCAGCGAGACTAGCGGGGGGGCCATGGCAGATACGCAGTATTTT
D: TRBD2
V: TRBV9
J: TRBJ2-3
size: -

CDR3: CASSPTPQGSETQYF
DNA: TGTGCCAGCAGCCCCACCCCACAGGGTTCCGAGACCCAGTACTTC
D: -
V: TRBV9
J: TRBJ2-5
size: few

CDR3: CASSPGQGVMKTQYF
DNA: TGCGCCAGCAGCCCAGGACAGGGGGTGATGAAGACCCAGTACTTC
D: TRBD1
V: TRBV5-1
J: TRBJ2-5
size: few

CDR3: CASSYEPRTSGGSMDTQYF
DNA: TGCGCCAGCAGTTATGAACCGAGGACTAGCGGGGGGAGCATGGATACGCAGTATTTT
D: TRBD2
V: TRBV5-1
J: TRBJ2-3
size: -

CDR3: CSARDPPSYYNEQFF
DNA: TGCAGTGCTAGAGATCCCCCTAGCTACTACAATGAGCAGTTCTTC
D: -
V: TRBV20-1
J: TRBJ2-1
size: few

CDR3: CSAREGWRVNEKLFF
DNA: TGCAGTGCTAGAGAAGGTTGGAGGGTTAATGAAAAACTGTTTTTT
D: -
V: TRBV20-1
J: TRBJ1-4
size: few

CDR3: CSAYPPGGRSDTQYF
DNA: TGCAGTGCCTATCCCCCCGGGGGCCGCTCAGATACGCAGTATTTT
D: -
V: TRBV20-1
J: TRBJ2-3
size: few

CDR3: CASSYLTGDANTGELFF
DNA: TGTGCCAGCAGTTATCTGACAGGGGACGCGAACACCGGGGAGCTGTTTTTT
D: TRBD1
V: TRBV6-6
J: TRBJ2-2
size: few

CDR3: CAWSDWRLAGEETQYF
DNA: TGTGCCTGGAGTGACTGGAGACTAGCGGGGGAAGAGACCCAGTACTTC
D: TRBD2
V: TRBV30
J: TRBJ2-5
size: few

CDR3: CASSSEAVGAGNTIYF
DNA: TGTGCCAGCAGCTCCGAGGCGGTAGGTGCCGGAAACACCATATATTTT
D: -
V: TRBV5-4
J: TRBJ1-3
size: few